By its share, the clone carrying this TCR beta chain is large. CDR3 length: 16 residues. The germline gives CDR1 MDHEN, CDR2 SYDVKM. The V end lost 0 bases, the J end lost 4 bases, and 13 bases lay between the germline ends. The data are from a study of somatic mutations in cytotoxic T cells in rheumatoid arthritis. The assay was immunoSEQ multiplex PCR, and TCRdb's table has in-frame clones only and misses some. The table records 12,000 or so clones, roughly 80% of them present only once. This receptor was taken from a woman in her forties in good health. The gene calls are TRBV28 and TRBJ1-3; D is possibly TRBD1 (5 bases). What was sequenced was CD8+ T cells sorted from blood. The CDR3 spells CASSLWEGPVGNTIYF. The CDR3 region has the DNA TGTGCCAGCAGTTTATGGGAGGGGCCAGTAGGAAACACCATATATTTT.